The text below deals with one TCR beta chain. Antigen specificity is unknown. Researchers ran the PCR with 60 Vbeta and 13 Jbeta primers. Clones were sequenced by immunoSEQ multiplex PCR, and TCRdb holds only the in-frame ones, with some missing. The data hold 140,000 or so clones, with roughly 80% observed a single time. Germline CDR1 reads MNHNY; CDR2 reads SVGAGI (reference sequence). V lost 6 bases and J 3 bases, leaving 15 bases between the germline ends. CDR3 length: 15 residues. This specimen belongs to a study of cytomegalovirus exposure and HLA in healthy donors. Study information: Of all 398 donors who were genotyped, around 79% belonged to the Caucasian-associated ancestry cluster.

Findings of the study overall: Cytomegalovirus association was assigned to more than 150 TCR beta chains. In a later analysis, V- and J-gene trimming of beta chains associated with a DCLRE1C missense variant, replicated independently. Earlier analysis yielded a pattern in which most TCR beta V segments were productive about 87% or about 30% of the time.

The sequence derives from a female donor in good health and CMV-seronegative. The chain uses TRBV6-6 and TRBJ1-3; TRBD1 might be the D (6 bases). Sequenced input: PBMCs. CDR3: CASSPQGLSGNTIYF. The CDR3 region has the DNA TGTGCCAGCAGCCCACAGGGTCTGAGTGGAAACACCATATATTTT.